This is a list of T cell receptor beta chains from one sample in a study of OX40 agonist ivuxolimab in advanced cancers. The table came from immunoSEQ multiplex PCR; TCRdb's copy has only in-frame clones and leaves some out. The sample lists fewer than 110,000 clones, 91% occurring once. This specimen consisted of CD4+ or CD8+ T cells sorted from blood, obtained in a trial of the OX40 agonist ivuxolimab. The source is an adult with an advanced solid tumor such as melanoma, head and neck, liver or kidney cancer. Both conserved end residues are part of each CDR3. Not all rows give a size; the values are once, few, many and, for expanded clones, a class.

V,size,J,CDR3
TRBV2,NA,TRBJ1-3,CASSPQILSGNTIYF
TRBV7-9,NA,TRBJ1-2,CASSLRRARTGSNYGYTF
TRBV27,NA,TRBJ2-7,CASGKYEQYF
TRBV10-2,NA,TRBJ2-7,CASSVSYEQYF
TRBV5-6,NA,TRBJ2-7,CASSLAGIYEQYF
TRBV11-3,NA,TRBJ2-2,CASSLGVAGVPGELFF
TRBV5-6,NA,TRBJ2-2,CASSHRDRGHTGELFF
TRBV5-1,NA,TRBJ1-2,CASSLGTPGDGYTF
TRBV11-2,NA,TRBJ2-7,CASSSLASGSSEQYF
TRBV6-6,NA,TRBJ1-1,CASSITGVNTEAFF
TRBV7-2,NA,TRBJ2-7,CASSFWTSGRRAYEQYF
TRBV5-1,NA,TRBJ2-5,CASSLGLGQETQYF
TRBV6-5,NA,TRBJ1-5,CASSYGDYSNQPQHF
TRBV21-1,NA,TRBJ2-2,CASSGSSGRVNTGELFF
TRBV6-5,NA,TRBJ2-1,CASSSKLAGGIYEQFF
TRBV5-4,NA,TRBJ2-7,CASSLPGRMSYEQYF
TRBV5-1,NA,TRBJ1-1,CASSVQQGTEAFF
TRBV2,NA,TRBJ1-4,CASSLDSGTNEKLFF
TRBV5-4,NA,TRBJ2-7,CASSFRQGGEQYF
TRBV5-4,once,TRBJ1-3,CASSLQGLPSGNTIYF
TRBV7-3,NA,TRBJ1-1,CASSLLGRDTEAFF
TRBV29-1,NA,TRBJ1-2,CSVGAAYGYTF